This passage covers 9 T cell receptor beta chains from one sample sequenced in a study of T cell responses to AZD1222 COVID-19 vaccine (dated by TCRdb to about 2021). The time point label of this sample denotes: about 28 days (+/-7) after the second vaccine dose. The library was produced with the immunoSEQ multiplex PCR assay. TCRdb carries this immuneACCESS record with in-frame sequences only. Its versions omit some clonotypes, under half of them owing to an unresolved V gene in the studies checked, with the rest unexplained. The sample records 110,000 or so clones, approximately 92% of which are singletons. More than 40% of the sample is held by the ten biggest clonotypes. The sample was peripheral blood, taken 28 days after the second AZD1222 dose. The receptors stem from an adult who received the AZD1222 COVID-19 vaccine.

V and J are TRBV9 and TRBJ2-5; D uncertain. The CDR3 is 12 amino acids. Germline-derived CDR1 and CDR2 are SGDLS and YYNGEE. V was pared by 3 bases and J by 2 bases, with 5 bases between. DNA for the CDR3: TGTGCCAGCAGCGGGCCTCAAGAGACCCAGTACTTC. Translated, it gives CASSGPQETQYF.

V and J are TRBV14 and TRBJ2-1; 12 bases match TRBD1. Germline lookup yields CDR1 SGHDN and CDR2 FVKESK. The V gene end was trimmed by 3 bases and the J gene end by 7 bases; junction bases not matched to a gene: 7. The CDR3 spans 16 residues. The CDR3 protein is CASSQPGQGARNEQFF. CDR3 sequence (DNA): TGTGCCAGCAGCCAGCCGGGACAGGGGGCGAGGAATGAGCAGTTCTTC.

The chain links TRBV27 to TRBJ2-7; D uncertain. This CDR3 has 13 amino acids. From germline, CDR1 is MNHEY and CDR2 SMNVEV (reference sequence). Trimming took 7 bases from V and 2 from J, leaving 12 bases between them. Written as DNA, the CDR3 is TGTGCCAGCACTTCCGCGCTTACCTACGAGCAGTACTTC. This codes for CASTSALTYEQYF.

The rearrangement uses TRBV9 and TRBJ2-2; 7 bases line up with TRBD2. The ends lost 0 bases at V and 8 bases at J; junction bases unmatched: 4. The CDR3 covers 14 residues. CDR1 is SGDLS and CDR2 is YYNGEE in the germline V gene. This chain's CDR3 is CASSVGGSGGELFF. In DNA form, the CDR3 reads TGTGCCAGCAGCGTAGGCGGGAGCGGGGGGGAGCTGTTTTTT.

This rearrangement joins TRBV30 to TRBJ2-7, with a tentative D call TRBD2 (5 bases). Germline V CDR1 and CDR2: GTSNPN, SVGIG (reference sequence). The CDR3 loop spans 13 amino acids. V was pared by 1 base and J by 6 bases, with 13 bases between. In nucleotides, the CDR3 is TGTGCCTGGAGTGCTATTAAACGGGGCGAGCAGTACTTC. It encodes CAWSAIKRGEQYF.

The chain combines TRBV5-1 with TRBJ2-1; D is uncertain. The CDR3 has 15 amino acids. In germline, CDR1 is SGHRS, CDR2 YFSETQ. V lost 5 bases and J lost 0, with 12 bases in between. The DNA for the CDR3 is TGCGCCAGCAGACCTTCCTATAGCTCCTACAATGAGCAGTTCTTC. Amino acids: CASRPSYSSYNEQFF.

The J gene is TRBJ2-7, the V gene TRBV29-1, with 9 nucleotides matching TRBD1. Germline V gene sequence: CDR1 SQVTM, CDR2 ANQGSEA. This CDR3 spans 16 amino acids. V was pared by 5 bases and J by 2 bases, with 13 bases of the junction left unmatched. CDR3 protein: CSVSSPGQGPTYEQYF. DNA for the CDR3: TGCAGCGTTAGCTCCCCGGGACAGGGCCCTACCTACGAGCAGTACTTC.

V is TRBV28 and J is TRBJ2-1; 7 bases align to TRBD2. This CDR3 is 16 amino acids long. Trimming took 4 bases from V and 5 from J; bases not matched to a gene: 11. The germline CDR1 and CDR2 sequences are MDHEN and SYDVKM. CDR3 coding DNA: TGTGCCAGCAGTTCCCCCCCCCAGCGGGGAAACAATGAGCAGTTCTTC. Residues: CASSSPPQRGNNEQFF.

The rearrangement uses TRBV9 and TRBJ2-7, with D perhaps TRBD1 (5 bases). Between the trimmed V and J ends, which lost 0 bases and 3 bases, there was a span of 13 bases. The CDR3 has 15 amino acids. Germline lookup yields CDR1 SGDLS and CDR2 YYNGEE. CDR3 in amino acids: CASSVDWGPIYEQYF. In DNA form, the CDR3 reads TGTGCCAGCAGCGTAGATTGGGGCCCAATCTACGAGCAGTACTTC.